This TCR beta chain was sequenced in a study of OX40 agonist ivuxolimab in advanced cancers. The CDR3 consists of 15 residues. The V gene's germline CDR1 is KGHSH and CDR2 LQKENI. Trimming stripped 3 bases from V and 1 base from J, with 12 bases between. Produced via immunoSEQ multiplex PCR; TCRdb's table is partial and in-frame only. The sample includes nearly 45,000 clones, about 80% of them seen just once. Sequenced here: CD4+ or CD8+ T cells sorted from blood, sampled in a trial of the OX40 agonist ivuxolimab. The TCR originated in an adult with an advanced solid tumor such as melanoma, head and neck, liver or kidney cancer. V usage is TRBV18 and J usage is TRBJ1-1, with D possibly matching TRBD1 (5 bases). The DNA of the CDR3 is TGTGCCAGCTCACCCCGGAGGGGTACGAACACTGAAGCTTTCTTT. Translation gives CASSPRRGTNTEAFF.